This entry lists 22 T cell receptor beta chains sequenced from one sample in a study of T cell responses to AZD1222 COVID-19 vaccine. The data were produced by immunoSEQ multiplex PCR, yet TCRdb's version contains in-frame clones alone and is incomplete. The data contain more than 100,000 clones, roughly 86% of them singletons. The sample was peripheral blood, taken on day 0 of AZD1222 vaccination. The origin of the receptors is an adult in good health.

V is TRBV10-3 and J is TRBJ1-5; no firm D call. The V and J ends lost 0 bases and 5 bases respectively, with 11 bases between them. The germline V gene encodes CDR1 ENHRY and CDR2 SYGVKD. This CDR3 has 15 residues. The CDR3 sequence: CAISESGPIDQPQHF. In DNA form, the CDR3 reads TGTGCCATCAGTGAGTCGGGCCCCATCGATCAGCCCCAGCATTTT.

The chain has TRBV28 and TRBJ2-4; weak D call: TRBD2 (5 bases). The CDR3 has 14 amino acids. Looked up from germline, CDR1 is MDHEN and CDR2 is SYDVKM. V lost 4 bases to trimming and J lost 6 bases, with 13 bases between them. The CDR3 spells CASSSSGYGNIQYF. CDR3 sequence (DNA): TGTGCCAGCAGTTCATCGGGATATGGAAACATTCAGTACTTC. The variable domain in full, with the rest retrieved from reference TRBV28 and TRBJ2-4, is DVKVTQSSRYLVKRTGEKVFLECVQDMDHENMFWYRQDPGLGLRLIYFSYDVKMKEKGDIPEGYSVSREKKERFSLILESASTNQTSMYLCASSSSGYGNIQYFGAGTRLSVL.

The rearrangement uses TRBV18 and TRBJ1-1, with D hard to call. CDR3 length: 13 amino acids. V lost 3 bases to trimming and J lost 4 bases, with 9 bases between them. Germline lookup yields CDR1 KGHSH and CDR2 LQKENI. The CDR3, as DNA: TGTGCCAGCTCACCCCCGTCTGGCACTGAAGCTTTCTTT. Its protein is CASSPPSGTEAFF.

The chain employs TRBV27 and TRBJ1-2; D might be TRBD1 (5 bases). The CDR3 runs to 13 residues. V shed 5 bases and J shed 6 bases, with 13 bases lying between them. Germline assignment: CDR1 MNHEY and CDR2 SMNVEV (reference sequence). The CDR3 bases are TGTGCCAGCAGTCCTCGACGGGGGGATGGCTACACCTTC. This translates into CASSPRRGDGYTF.

The CDR3 reads CASSLRLAGASDTQYF. The CDR3 DNA sequence: TGCGCCAGCAGCTTGCGGCTAGCGGGGGCTTCAGATACGCAGTATTTT. The gene calls are TRBV5-1 and TRBJ2-3; TRBD2 matches 10 bases. CDR1 is SGHRS, CDR2 YFSETQ, per germline. Trimming at V came to 1 base and at J to 4 bases, leaving 6 bases not matched to a gene. This CDR3 comprises 16 residues.

CDR3 DNA sequence: TGTGCCAGCAGTGAATCCGCAGGACGCCAGCCCCAGCATTTT. Protein: CASSESAGRQPQHF. The rearrangement links TRBV2 to TRBJ1-5; no reliable D call. Trimming stripped 2 bases from V and 7 bases from J, with 12 bases between. The germline gives CDR1 SNHLY, CDR2 FYNNEI. The CDR3 contains 14 residues.

This chain connects TRBV6-5 to TRBJ2-1; D remains ambiguous. Per the germline V gene, CDR1 is MNHEY and CDR2 is SVGAGI. This CDR3 spans 15 amino acids. V was trimmed by 9 bases and J by 1 base, leaving 16 bases between them. The DNA of the CDR3 is TGTGCCAGTCATAACTCCGGGCGGTCCTACAATGAGCAGTTCTTC. It codes for CASHNSGRSYNEQFF.

The gene calls are TRBV6-2 or TRBV6-3 and TRBJ1-5, with D perhaps matching TRBD1 (6 bases). V lost 0 bases and J 1 base, leaving 16 bases between the germline ends. CDR1 is MNHEY and CDR2 is SVGEGT in the germline V gene. This CDR3 region has 18 residues. The CDR3 region is CASSYSPGASRSNQPQHF. The CDR3 nucleotides read TGTGCCAGCAGTTACTCCCCGGGGGCGTCCCGAAGCAATCAGCCCCAGCATTTT.

This chain connects TRBV6-5 to TRBJ1-2; 7 positions match TRBD1. Germline loops: CDR1 MNHEY, CDR2 SVGAGI. The CDR3 covers 14 residues. Trimming at V came to 4 bases and at J to 4 bases, leaving 6 bases not matched to a gene. The CDR3 coding sequence is TGTGCCAGCAGTTTCTCCGGGACAGCCTATGGCTACACCTTC. Amino acid sequence: CASSFSGTAYGYTF.

This clone was counted once. Here the CDR3 DNA reads TGTGCCAGCAGCTCCCGAGGAGACAATGAGCAGTTCTTC. This sequence encodes CASSSRGDNEQFF. The chain joins TRBV11-3 to TRBJ2-1, with D uncertain. Germline-derived CDR1 and CDR2 are SGHNT and YENEEA. The germline V and J ends were trimmed by 4 bases and 5 bases, with 9 bases remaining between them. The CDR3 is 13 residues long.

Comment on this clone: The sample has other DNA sequences that encode this CDR3 too. CDR3 coding DNA: TGTGCCAGCAGCTTGGCTAGCGGGAGCTACAATGAGCAGTTCTTC. Its protein is CASSLASGSYNEQFF. This chain joins TRBV5-4 and TRBJ2-1, with 10 positions matching TRBD2. Germline V gives CDR1 SGHNT, CDR2 YYREEE (reference sequence). With 0 bases clipped from V and 3 bases from J, the junction kept 0 bases outside the gene matches. CDR3 length: 15 residues.

The rearrangement joins TRBV29-1 to TRBJ2-7; 9 bases line up with TRBD2. V lost 7 bases and J lost 3; bases outside the gene matches: 4. The CDR3 is 12 amino acids. The germline V gene encodes CDR1 SQVTM and CDR2 ANQGSEA. The chain's CDR3 is CSAETSGYEQYF. As DNA, the CDR3 is TGCAGCGCGGAGACTAGCGGCTACGAGCAGTACTTC.

CDR3 amino acids: CASSPTSGGSYEQYF. The DNA of the CDR3 is TGTGCCAGCAGCCCAACTAGCGGGGGGTCCTACGAGCAGTACTTC. The gene calls are TRBV7-2 and TRBJ2-7; 12 bases line up with TRBD2. The CDR3 extends over 15 amino acids. V shed 5 bases, J shed 1 base, and the junction held 3 bases outside the gene matches. Germline V gives CDR1 SGHTA, CDR2 FQGNSA.

This clone was detected a few times. The J gene is TRBJ1-5, the V gene TRBV2, with unresolved D. CDR3 length: 14 amino acids. CDR1 SNHLY and CDR2 FYNNEI come from the germline V gene. V lost 2 bases and J lost 3, with 8 bases in between. The CDR3 DNA follows: TGTGCCAGCAGTGAACGGGCAGACAATCAGCCCCAGCATTTT. It is translated as CASSERADNQPQHF.

V usage is TRBV5-4 and J usage is TRBJ2-7, with TRBD2 matching 11 bases. Germline V gene sequence: CDR1 SGHNT, CDR2 YYREEE (reference sequence). CDR3 size: 16 residues. Trimming took 3 bases from V and 9 from J; bases not matched to a gene: 14. The CDR3 DNA is TGTGCCAGCAGCTCGGGTGGGGCGACTAGCGGGAAGCGGCAGTACTTC. It encodes CASSSGGATSGKRQYF.

The V call is TRBV5-4, the J call TRBJ1-2; TRBD1 agrees at 11 bases. V lost 3 bases and J lost 5; bases outside the gene matches: 9. Looked up from germline, CDR1 is SGHNT and CDR2 is YYREEE (reference sequence). The CDR3 is made up of 16 amino acids. The CDR3 protein is CASSWVGQGAGYGYTF. DNA of the CDR3: TGTGCCAGCAGCTGGGTCGGACAGGGGGCGGGGTATGGCTACACCTTC.

The gene calls are TRBV11-1 and TRBJ2-3; D not resolved. The germline V and J ends were trimmed by 5 bases and 12 bases, with 18 bases remaining between them. The CDR3 sequence is 13 residues long. CDR1 and CDR2 from the germline V gene are SGHAT and FQDESV (reference sequence). CDR3 loop: CASSPGPSPDQYF. The CDR3 DNA sequence: TGTGCCAGCAGCCCTGGCCCCAGCCCGGACCAGTATTTT.

This clone was seen once. The rearrangement uses TRBV28 and TRBJ1-2, with D tentatively TRBD1 (6 bases). The V end lost 2 bases, the J end lost 8 bases, and 15 bases lay between the germline ends. Germline V gene sequence: CDR1 MDHEN, CDR2 SYDVKM. The CDR3 is 14 amino acids. CDR3 sequence: CASSLTGGIRGYTF. The CDR3 DNA reads as TGTGCCAGCAGTTTAACGGGGGGCATCCGGGGCTACACCTTC.

This clone has only one observation. The chain combines TRBV7-8 with TRBJ2-1; 9 positions match TRBD1. V shed 5 bases, J shed 6 bases, and the junction held 8 bases outside the gene matches. The CDR3 contains 15 residues. In germline, CDR1 is SGHVS, CDR2 FQNEAQ. In nucleotides, the CDR3 is TGTGCCAGCAGCGCGCCAGGGACAGGGTCCAATGAGCAGTTCTTC. This codes for CASSAPGTGSNEQFF.

Of note for this clone: This same CDR3 is encoded by further DNA sequences in the sample. The chain recombines TRBV20-1 with TRBJ2-3, with D maybe TRBD2 (5 bases). Trimming cost V 2 bases and J 6 bases, with 6 bases left between them. This CDR3 contains 11 residues. Germline V gene sequence: CDR1 DFQATT, CDR2 SNEGSKA (reference sequence). The chain's CDR3 is CSARRRDTQYF. CDR3 DNA sequence: TGCAGTGCTAGAAGGAGGGATACGCAGTATTTT.

The J gene is TRBJ1-4, the V gene TRBV2, with D uncertain. CDR3 size: 15 residues. Germline V gene data show CDR1 as SNHLY and CDR2 as FYNNEI. Between the trimmed V and J ends, which lost 0 bases and 8 bases, there was a span of 13 bases. The CDR3 sequence: CASSEALYPNEKLFF. In DNA, the CDR3 is TGTGCCAGCAGTGAAGCGCTCTATCCCAACGAAAAACTGTTTTTT.

There are a few counts of this clone. V is TRBV5-1 and J is TRBJ1-6; D is possibly TRBD1 (5 bases). The germline gives CDR1 SGHRS, CDR2 YFSETQ. The CDR3 sequence is 14 residues long. The V end was cut by 7 bases, the J end by 8 bases, with 16 bases between. The CDR3 DNA reads as TGCGCCAGCTCCCGCGGGGACGCAGATTCACCCCTCCACTTT. It specifies CASSRGDADSPLHF.